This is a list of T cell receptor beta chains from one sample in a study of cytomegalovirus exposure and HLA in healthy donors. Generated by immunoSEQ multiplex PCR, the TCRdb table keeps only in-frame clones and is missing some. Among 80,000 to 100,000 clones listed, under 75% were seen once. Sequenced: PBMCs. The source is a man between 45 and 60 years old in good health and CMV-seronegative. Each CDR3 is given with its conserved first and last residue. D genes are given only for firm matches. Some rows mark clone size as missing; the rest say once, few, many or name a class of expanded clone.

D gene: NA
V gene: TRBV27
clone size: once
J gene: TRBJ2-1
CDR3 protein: CASSFSTQSWEQFF
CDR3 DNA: TGTGCCAGCAGTTTCTCGACTCAATCTTGGGAGCAGTTCTTC

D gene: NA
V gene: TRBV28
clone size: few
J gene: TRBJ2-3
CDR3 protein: CASIASGTDTQYF
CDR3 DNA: TGTGCCAGCATAGCTAGCGGCACAGATACGCAGTATTTT

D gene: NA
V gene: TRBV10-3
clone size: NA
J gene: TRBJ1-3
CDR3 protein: CAISGGWSGNTIYF
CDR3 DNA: TGTGCCATCAGCGGAGGGTGGTCTGGAAACACCATATATTTT

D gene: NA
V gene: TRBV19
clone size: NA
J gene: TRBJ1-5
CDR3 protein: CASSPGGGSNQPQHF
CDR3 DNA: TGTGCCAGTAGCCCCGGGGGGGGAAGCAATCAGCCCCAGCATTTT

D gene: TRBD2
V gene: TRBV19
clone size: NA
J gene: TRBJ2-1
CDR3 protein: CASSANSGGAGYNEQFF
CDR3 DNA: TGTGCCAGTAGTGCCAATAGCGGGGGGGCCGGCTACAATGAGCAGTTCTTC

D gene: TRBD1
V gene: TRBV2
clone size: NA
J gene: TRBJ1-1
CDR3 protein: CASSDIGQGAGEAFF
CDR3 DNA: TGTGCCAGCAGTGACATAGGACAGGGGGCCGGAGAAGCTTTCTTT

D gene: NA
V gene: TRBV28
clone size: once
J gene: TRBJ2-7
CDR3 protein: CASSFRLASVEQYF
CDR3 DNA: TGTGCCAGCAGTTTTCGGCTAGCCTCAGTCGAGCAGTACTTC

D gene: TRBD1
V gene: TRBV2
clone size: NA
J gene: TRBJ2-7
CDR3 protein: CASRGQGGTYEQYF
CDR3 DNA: TGTGCCAGCAGGGGACAGGGGGGCACCTACGAGCAGTACTTC

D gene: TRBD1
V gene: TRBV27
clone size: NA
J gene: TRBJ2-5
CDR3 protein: CASSWGGTGGTSGTQYF
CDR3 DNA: TGTGCCAGCAGTTGGGGAGGGACAGGGGGAACCAGCGGGACCCAGTACTTC

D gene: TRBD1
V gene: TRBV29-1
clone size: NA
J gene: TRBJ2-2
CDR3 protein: CSVLGQGLQNTGELFF
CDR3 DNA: TGCAGCGTTTTGGGACAGGGGCTACAGAACACCGGGGAGCTGTTTTTT

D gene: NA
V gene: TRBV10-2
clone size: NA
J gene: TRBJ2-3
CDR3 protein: CATEKSGVGTDTQYF
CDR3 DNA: TGCGCCACAGAAAAAAGCGGAGTCGGGACAGATACGCAGTATTTT

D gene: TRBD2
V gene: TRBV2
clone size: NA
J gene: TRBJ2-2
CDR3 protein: CASTGLAGDAGELFF
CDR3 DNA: TGTGCCAGCACGGGACTAGCGGGAGACGCCGGGGAGCTGTTTTTT

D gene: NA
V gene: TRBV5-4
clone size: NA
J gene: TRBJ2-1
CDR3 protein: CASSLFTYNEQFF
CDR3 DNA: TGTGCCAGCAGCTTGTTCACCTACAATGAGCAGTTCTTC

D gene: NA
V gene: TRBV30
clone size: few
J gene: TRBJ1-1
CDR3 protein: CAWGLMGGNTEAFF
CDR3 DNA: TGTGCCTGGGGGCTGATGGGGGGGAACACTGAAGCTTTCTTT

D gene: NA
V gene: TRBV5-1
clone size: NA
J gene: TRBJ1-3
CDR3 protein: CASSLDSSANTIYF
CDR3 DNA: TGCGCCAGCAGCTTGGATAGTTCCGCAAACACCATATATTTT

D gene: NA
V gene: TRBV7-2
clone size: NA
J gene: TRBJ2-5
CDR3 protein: CASSLGGDQETQYF
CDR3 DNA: TGTGCCAGCAGCTTAGGCGGGGACCAAGAGACCCAGTACTTC

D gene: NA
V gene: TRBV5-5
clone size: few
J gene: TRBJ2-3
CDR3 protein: CASSPSGSTDTQYF
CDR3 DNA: TGTGCCAGCAGCCCGAGTGGTAGCACAGATACGCAGTATTTT

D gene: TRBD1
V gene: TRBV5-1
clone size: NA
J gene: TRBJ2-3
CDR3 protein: CASSLTKPSVQGQGVADTQYF
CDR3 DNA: TGCGCCAGCAGCTTGACCAAGCCGTCAGTCCAGGGACAGGGAGTCGCAGATACGCAGTATTTT

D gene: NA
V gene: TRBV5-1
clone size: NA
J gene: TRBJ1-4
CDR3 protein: CASSPFGGAGNEKLFF
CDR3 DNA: TGCGCCAGCAGCCCTTTCGGTGGGGCTGGTAATGAAAAACTGTTTTTT

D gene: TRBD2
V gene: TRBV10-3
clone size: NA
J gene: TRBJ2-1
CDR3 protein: CAISESGLLAGVLKNEQFF
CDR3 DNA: TGTGCCATCAGTGAGTCGGGCCTACTAGCGGGAGTTCTGAAGAATGAGCAGTTCTTC

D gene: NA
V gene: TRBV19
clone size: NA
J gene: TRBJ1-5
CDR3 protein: CASSIGGSQPQHF
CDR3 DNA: TGTGCCAGTAGTATAGGCGGGAGTCAGCCCCAGCATTTT

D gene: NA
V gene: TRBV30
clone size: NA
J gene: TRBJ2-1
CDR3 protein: CAWSSGIDNEQFF
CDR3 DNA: TGTGCCTGGAGTAGCGGTATTGACAATGAGCAGTTCTTC

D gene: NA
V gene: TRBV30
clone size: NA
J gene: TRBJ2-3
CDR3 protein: CAWKWGGFTDTQYF
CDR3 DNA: TGTGCCTGGAAATGGGGCGGTTTCACAGATACGCAGTATTTT

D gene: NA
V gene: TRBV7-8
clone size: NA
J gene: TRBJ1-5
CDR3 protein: CASGLQVQGPQHF
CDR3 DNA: TGTGCCAGCGGCTTACAGGTACAAGGGCCCCAGCATTTT

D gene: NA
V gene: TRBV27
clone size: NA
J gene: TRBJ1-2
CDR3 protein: CASSLGQGKGGYTF
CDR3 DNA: TGTGCCAGCAGTTTAGGTCAGGGAAAGGGAGGCTACACCTTC

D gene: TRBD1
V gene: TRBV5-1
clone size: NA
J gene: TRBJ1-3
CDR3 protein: CASSPGQGPGNTIYF
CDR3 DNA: TGCGCCAGCAGCCCGGGACAGGGGCCTGGAAACACCATATATTTT

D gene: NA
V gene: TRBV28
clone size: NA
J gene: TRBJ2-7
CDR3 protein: CASSPRQEYEQYF
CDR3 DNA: TGTGCCAGCAGTCCCCGCCAGGAATACGAGCAGTACTTC

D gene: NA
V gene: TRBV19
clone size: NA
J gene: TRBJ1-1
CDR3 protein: CATRLGEGNTEAFF
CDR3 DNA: TGTGCCACCCGACTGGGCGAGGGGAACACTGAAGCTTTCTTT

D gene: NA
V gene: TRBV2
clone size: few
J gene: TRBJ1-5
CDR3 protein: CASRTGEINQPQHF
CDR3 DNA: TGTGCCAGCCGGACCGGGGAAATCAATCAGCCCCAGCATTTT

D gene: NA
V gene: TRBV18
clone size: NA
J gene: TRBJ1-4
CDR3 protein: CASPPRTATNEKLFF
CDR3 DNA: TGTGCCAGCCCACCCCGGACAGCAACTAATGAAAAACTGTTTTTT

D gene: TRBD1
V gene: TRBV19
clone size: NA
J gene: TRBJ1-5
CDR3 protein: CASSVPGQGIQPQHF
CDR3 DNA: TGTGCCAGTAGTGTTCCGGGACAGGGGATACAGCCCCAGCATTTT

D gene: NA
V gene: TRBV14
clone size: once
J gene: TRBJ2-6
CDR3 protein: CASSQDVGSGVLTF
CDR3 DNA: TGTGCCAGCAGCCAAGATGTTGGTAGTGGCGTCCTGACTTTC

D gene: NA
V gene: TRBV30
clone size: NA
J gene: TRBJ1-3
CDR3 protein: CAWSGYRGIAGNTIYF
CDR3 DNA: TGTGCCTGGAGTGGGTACCGGGGGATCGCTGGAAACACCATATATTTT

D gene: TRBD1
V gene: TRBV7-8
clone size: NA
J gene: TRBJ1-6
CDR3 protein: CASRDRDFNSPLHF
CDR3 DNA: TGTGCCAGCAGGGACAGGGATTTCAATTCACCCCTCCACTTT

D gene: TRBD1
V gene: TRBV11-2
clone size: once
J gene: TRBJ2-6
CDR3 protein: CASSLDLVRGLGANVLTF
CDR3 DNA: TGTGCCAGCAGCTTAGATTTGGTCAGGGGGCTAGGGGCCAACGTCCTGACTTTC

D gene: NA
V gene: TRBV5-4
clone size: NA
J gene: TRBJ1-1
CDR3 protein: CASSLSRLNTEAFF
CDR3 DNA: TGTGCCAGCAGCTTGTCACGGTTGAACACTGAAGCTTTCTTT

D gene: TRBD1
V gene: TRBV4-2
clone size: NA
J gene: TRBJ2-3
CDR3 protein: CASSQPGGTGVGDTQYF
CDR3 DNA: TGTGCCAGCAGCCAACCCGGCGGGACAGGGGTAGGAGATACGCAGTATTTT

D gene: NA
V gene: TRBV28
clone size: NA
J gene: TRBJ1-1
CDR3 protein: CASQGNTEAFF
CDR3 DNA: TGTGCCAGTCAGGGGAACACTGAAGCTTTCTTT

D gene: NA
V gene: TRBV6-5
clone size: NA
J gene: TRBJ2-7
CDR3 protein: CASSRPTRTYEQYF
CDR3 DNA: TGTGCCAGCAGCCGTCCGACTAGAACCTACGAGCAGTACTTC

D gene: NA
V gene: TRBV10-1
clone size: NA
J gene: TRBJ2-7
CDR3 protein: CASSDRSGNEQYF
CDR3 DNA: TGCGCCAGCAGCGACAGGTCGGGCAACGAGCAGTACTTC

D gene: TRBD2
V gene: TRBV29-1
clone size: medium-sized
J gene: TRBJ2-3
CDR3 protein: CSVEGGTSGTDTQYF
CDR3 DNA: TGCAGCGTTGAAGGGGGGACTAGCGGCACAGATACGCAGTATTTT

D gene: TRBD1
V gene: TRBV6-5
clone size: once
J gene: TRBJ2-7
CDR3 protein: CASSSNRGPFSYEQYF
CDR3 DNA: TGTGCCAGCAGTTCCAACAGGGGTCCGTTCTCCTACGAGCAGTACTTC

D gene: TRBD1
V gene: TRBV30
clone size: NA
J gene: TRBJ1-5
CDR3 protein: CAWSLAGGIQQPQHF
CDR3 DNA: TGTGCCTGGAGTTTAGCAGGGGGCATTCAACAGCCCCAGCATTTT

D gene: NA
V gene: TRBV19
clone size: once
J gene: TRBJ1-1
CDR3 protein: CASSMRNINTEAFF
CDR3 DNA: TGTGCCAGTAGTATGAGGAACATTAACACTGAAGCTTTCTTT

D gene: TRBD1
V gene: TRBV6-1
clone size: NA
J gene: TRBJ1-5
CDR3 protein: CASTLGQANQPQHF
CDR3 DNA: TGTGCCAGCACCTTAGGACAGGCCAATCAGCCCCAGCATTTT

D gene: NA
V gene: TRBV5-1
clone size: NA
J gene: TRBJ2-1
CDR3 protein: CASSSRRLTGVRSYNEQFF
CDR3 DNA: TGCGCCAGCAGCTCGAGACGGCTTACGGGGGTCCGCTCCTACAATGAGCAGTTCTTC

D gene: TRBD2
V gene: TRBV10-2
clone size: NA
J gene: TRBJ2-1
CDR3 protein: CASSTPSGGLREQFF
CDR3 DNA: TGCGCCAGCAGTACTCCAAGCGGGGGTTTAAGGGAGCAGTTCTTC

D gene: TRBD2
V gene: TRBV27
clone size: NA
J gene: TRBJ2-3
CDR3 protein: CASTGGTSAHGTDTQYF
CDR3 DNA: TGTGCCAGCACCGGGGGGACTAGCGCCCATGGGACAGATACGCAGTATTTT

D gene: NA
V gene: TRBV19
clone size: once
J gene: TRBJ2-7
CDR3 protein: CASSILASSYEQYF
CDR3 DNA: TGTGCCAGTAGTATTTTGGCATCCTCCTACGAGCAGTACTTC

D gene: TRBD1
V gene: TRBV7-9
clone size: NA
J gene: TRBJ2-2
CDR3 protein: CASSSTQTGLIFAGELFF
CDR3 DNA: TGTGCCAGCAGCTCGACCCAGACAGGGCTAATTTTTGCCGGGGAGCTGTTTTTT

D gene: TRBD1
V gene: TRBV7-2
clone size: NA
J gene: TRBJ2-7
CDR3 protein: CASSLDPGQVSYEQYF
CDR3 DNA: TGTGCCAGCAGCTTAGACCCGGGACAGGTCTCCTACGAGCAGTACTTC

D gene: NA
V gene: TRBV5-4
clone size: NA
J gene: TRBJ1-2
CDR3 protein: CASSWGQGLNGYTF
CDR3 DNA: TGTGCCAGCAGCTGGGGGCAGGGGCTTAATGGCTACACCTTC

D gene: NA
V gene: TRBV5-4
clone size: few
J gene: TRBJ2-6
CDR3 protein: CASSQEGQGNGANVLTF
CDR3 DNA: TGCGCCAGCAGCCAAGAAGGGCAGGGGAATGGGGCCAACGTCCTGACTTTC

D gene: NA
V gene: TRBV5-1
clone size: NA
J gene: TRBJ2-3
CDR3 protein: CASSLDQGGDTQYF
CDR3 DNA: TGCGCCAGCAGCTTGGATCAGGGAGGAGATACGCAGTATTTT